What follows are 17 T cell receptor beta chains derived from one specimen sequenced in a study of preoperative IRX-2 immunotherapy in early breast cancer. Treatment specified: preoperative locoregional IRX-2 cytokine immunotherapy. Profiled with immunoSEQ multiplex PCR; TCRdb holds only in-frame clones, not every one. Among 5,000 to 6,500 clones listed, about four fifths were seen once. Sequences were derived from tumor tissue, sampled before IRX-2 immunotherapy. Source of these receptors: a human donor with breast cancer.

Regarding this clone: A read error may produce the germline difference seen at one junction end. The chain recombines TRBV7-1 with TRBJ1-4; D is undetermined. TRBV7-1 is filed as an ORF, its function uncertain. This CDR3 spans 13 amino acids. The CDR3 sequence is CASSLRTDEKLFF. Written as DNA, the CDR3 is TGTGCCAGCAGCCTCAGAACTGATGAAAAACTGTTTTTT.

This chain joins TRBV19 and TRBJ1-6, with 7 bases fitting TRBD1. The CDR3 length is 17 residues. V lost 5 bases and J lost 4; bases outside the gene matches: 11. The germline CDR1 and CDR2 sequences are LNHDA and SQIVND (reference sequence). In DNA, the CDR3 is TGTGCCAGTAGTTTGGAACAACAGGGGCTGTATAATTCACCCCTCCACTTT. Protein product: CASSLEQQGLYNSPLHF.

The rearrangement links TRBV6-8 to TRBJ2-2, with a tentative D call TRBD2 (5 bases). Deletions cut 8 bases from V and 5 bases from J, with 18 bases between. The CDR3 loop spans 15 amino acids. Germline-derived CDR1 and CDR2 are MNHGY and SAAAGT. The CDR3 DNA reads TGTGCCAGCGGGAGAGCGTTGGGTGTAACCGGGGAGCTGTTTTTT. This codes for CASGRALGVTGELFF.

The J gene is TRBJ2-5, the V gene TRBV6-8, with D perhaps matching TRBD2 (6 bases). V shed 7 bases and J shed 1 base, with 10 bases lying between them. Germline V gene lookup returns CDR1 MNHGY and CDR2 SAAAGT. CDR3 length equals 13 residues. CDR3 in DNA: TGTGCCAGCATCCGGGACTCCCAAGAGACCCAGTACTTC. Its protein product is CASIRDSQETQYF.

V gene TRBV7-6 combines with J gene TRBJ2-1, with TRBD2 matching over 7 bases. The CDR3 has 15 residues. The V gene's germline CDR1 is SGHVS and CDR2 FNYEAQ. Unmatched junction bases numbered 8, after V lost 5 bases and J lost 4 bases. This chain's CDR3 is CASSLSSGGYNEQFF. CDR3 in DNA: TGTGCCAGCAGCCTCTCCTCCGGGGGGTACAATGAGCAGTTCTTC.

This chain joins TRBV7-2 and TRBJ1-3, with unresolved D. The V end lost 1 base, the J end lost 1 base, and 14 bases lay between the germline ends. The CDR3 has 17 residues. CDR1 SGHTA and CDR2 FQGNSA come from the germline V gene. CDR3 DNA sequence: TGTGCCAGCAGCTTAGGGGAAGGGTTGCCTTCTGGAAACACCATATATTTT. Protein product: CASSLGEGLPSGNTIYF. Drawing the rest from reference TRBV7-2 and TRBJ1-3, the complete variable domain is GAGVSQSPSNKVTEKGKDVELRCDPISGHTALYWYRQSLGQGLEFLIYFQGNSAPDKSGLPSDRFSAERTGGSVSTLTIQRTQQEDSAVYLCASSLGEGLPSGNTIYFGEGSWLTVV.

This CDR3 is CASSTGETQYF. In DNA form, the CDR3 reads TGTGCCAGCAGTACGGGGGAGACCCAGTACTTC. The chain couples TRBV6-4 to TRBJ2-5; a possible D gene is TRBD2 (5 bases). The V end was cut by 5 bases, the J end by 5 bases, with 6 bases between. Per the germline V gene, CDR1 is MRHNA and CDR2 is SNTAGT. This CDR3 comprises 11 residues.

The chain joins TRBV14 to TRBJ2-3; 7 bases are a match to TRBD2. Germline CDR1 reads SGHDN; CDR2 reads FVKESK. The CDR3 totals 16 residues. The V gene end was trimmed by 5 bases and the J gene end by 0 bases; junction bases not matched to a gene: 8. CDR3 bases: TGTGCCAGCAGCGGAAGACTAGCCCACAGCACAGATACGCAGTATTTT. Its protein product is CASSGRLAHSTDTQYF. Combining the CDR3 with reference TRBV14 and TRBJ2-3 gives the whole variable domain EAGVTQFPSHSVIEKGQTVTLRCDPISGHDNLYWYRRVMGKEIKFLLHFVKESKQDESGMPNNRFLAERTGGTYSTLKVQPAELEDSGVYFCASSGRLAHSTDTQYFGPGTRLTVL.

CDR3 amino acids: CASRTEGYGYTF. The CDR3, as DNA: TGTGCCAGCAGGACTGAGGGCTATGGCTACACCTTC. The genes are TRBV6-8 and TRBJ1-2; D not certain. V was cut by 6 bases and J by 4 bases, with 9 bases left in between. Germline V gene lookup returns CDR1 MNHGY and CDR2 SAAAGT. The CDR3 sequence is 12 residues long.

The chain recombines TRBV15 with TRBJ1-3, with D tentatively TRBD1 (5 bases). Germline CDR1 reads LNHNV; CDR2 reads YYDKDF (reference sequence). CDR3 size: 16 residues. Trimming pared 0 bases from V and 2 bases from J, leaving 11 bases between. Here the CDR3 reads CATSRDYPDTGNTIYF. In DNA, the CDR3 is TGTGCCACCAGCAGAGATTATCCGGACACTGGAAACACCATATATTTT.

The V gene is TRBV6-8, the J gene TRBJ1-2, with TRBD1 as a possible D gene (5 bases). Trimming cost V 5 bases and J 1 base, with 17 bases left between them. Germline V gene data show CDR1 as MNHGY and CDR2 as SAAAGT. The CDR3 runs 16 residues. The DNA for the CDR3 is TGTGCCAGCAGTGCCCCGGGACCTCGGGATAACTATGGCTACACCTTC. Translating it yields CASSAPGPRDNYGYTF.

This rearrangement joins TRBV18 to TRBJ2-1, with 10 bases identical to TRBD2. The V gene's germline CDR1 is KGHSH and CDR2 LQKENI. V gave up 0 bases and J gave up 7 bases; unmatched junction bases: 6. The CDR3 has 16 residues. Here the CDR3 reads CASSPPRAGGPNEQFF. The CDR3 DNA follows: TGTGCCAGCTCACCACCGCGAGCGGGGGGGCCTAATGAGCAGTTCTTC. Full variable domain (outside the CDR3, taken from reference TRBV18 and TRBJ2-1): NAGVMQNPRHLVRRRGQEARLRCSPMKGHSHVYWYRQLPEEGLKFMVYLQKENIIDESGMPKERFSAEFPKEGPSILRIQQVVRGDSAAYFCASSPPRAGGPNEQFFGPGTRLTVL.

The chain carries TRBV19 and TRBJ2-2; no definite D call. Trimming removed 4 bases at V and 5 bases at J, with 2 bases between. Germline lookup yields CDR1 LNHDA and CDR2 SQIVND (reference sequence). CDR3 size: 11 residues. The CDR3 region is CASSNTGELFF. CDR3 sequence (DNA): TGTGCCAGTAGTAATACCGGGGAGCTGTTTTTT. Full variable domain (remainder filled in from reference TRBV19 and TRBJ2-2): DGGITQSPKYLFRKEGQNVTLSCEQNLNHDAMYWYRQDPGQGLRLIYYSQIVNDFQKGDIAEGYSVSREKKESFPLTVTSAQKNPTAFYLCASSNTGELFFGEGSRLTVL.

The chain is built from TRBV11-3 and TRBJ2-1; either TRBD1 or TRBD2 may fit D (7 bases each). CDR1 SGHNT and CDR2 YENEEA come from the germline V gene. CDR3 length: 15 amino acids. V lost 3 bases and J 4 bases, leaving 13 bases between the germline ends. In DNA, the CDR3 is TGTGCCAGCAGCTTGGGCAGGGGGGGATACAATGAGCAGTTCTTC. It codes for CASSLGRGGYNEQFF.

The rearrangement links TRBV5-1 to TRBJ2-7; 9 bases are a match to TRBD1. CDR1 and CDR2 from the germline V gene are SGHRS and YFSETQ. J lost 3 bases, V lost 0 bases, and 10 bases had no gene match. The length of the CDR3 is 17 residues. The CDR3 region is CASSLALGTGSNYEQYF. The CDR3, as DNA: TGCGCCAGCAGCTTGGCTCTCGGGACAGGGAGTAACTACGAGCAGTACTTC.

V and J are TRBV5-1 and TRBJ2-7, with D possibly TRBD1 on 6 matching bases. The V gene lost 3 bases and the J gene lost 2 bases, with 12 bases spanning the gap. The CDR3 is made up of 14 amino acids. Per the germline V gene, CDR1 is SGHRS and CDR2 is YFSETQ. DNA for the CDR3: TGCGCCAGCAGCTCAGGACAGAGAACCTACGAGCAGTACTTC. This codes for CASSSGQRTYEQYF.

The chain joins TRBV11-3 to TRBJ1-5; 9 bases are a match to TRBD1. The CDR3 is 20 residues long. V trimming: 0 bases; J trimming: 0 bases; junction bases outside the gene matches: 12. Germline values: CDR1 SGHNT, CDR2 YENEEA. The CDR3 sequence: CASSLELGTGIWDSNQPQHF. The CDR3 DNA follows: TGTGCCAGCAGCTTAGAGTTAGGGACAGGGATATGGGATAGCAATCAGCCCCAGCATTTT.